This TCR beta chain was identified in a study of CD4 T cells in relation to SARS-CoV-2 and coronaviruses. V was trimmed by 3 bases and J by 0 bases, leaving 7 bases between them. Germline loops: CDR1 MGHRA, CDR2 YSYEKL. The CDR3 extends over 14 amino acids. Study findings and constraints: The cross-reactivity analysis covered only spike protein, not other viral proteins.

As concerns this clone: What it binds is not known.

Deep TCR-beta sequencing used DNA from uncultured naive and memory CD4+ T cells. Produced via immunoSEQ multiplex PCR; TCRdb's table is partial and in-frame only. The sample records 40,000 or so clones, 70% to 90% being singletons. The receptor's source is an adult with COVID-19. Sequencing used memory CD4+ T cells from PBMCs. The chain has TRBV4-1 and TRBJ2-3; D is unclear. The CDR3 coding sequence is TGCGCCAGCAGCCAGGGCTTAAGCACAGATACGCAGTATTTT. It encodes CASSQGLSTDTQYF.